This T cell receptor (beta chain) originates from a study of response to subunit inactivated influenza vaccine. MiXCR was run by TCRdb on the RT-PCR reads, yielding one entry per CDR3 protein. The data contain 650,000 or so distinct CDR3 sequences, around 15% of them seen just once; the ten biggest clones take up 6.5% to 8%. With respect to this clonotype: What it recognizes is unknown.

This CDR3 contains 16 residues. V was clipped by 1 base and J by 4 bases, with 14 bases between them. CDR1 and CDR2 from the germline V gene are SGHRS and YFSETQ. Notes on the study in general: Each seasonal influenza vaccination, the authors suggested, recruits few new T cells.

Source: PBMCs from blood, taken 14 to 15 days before vaccination. The J gene is TRBJ2-2, the V gene TRBV5-1; a possible D gene is TRBD2 (5 bases). The clonotype comes from a man aged 45-65 years who received an inactivated influenza vaccine. The DNA for the CDR3 is TGCGCCAGCAGCTTGTCGACGGGAACGACCACCGGGGAGCTGTTTTTT. Protein product: CASSLSTGTTTGELFF.